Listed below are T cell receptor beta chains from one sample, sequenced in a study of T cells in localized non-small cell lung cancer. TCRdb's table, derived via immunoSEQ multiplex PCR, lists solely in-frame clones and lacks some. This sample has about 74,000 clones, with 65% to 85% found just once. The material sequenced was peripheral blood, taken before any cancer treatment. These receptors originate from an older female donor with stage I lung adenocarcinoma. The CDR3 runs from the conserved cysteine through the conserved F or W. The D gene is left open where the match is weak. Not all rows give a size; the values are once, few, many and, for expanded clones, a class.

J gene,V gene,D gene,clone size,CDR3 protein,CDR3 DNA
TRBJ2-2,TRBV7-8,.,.,CASSPGTANTGELFF,TGTGCCAGCAGCCCCGGGACTGCGAACACCGGGGAGCTGTTTTTT
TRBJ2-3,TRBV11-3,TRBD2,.,CASSLEGRGGPDTQYF,TGTGCCAGCAGCTTAGAAGGGCGGGGGGGCCCTGATACGCAGTATTTT
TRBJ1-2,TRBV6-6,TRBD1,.,CASRDRGGYTF,TGTGCCAGCAGGGACAGGGGCGGCTACACCTTC
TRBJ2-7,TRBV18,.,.,CASSPSREWEQYF,TGTGCCAGCTCACCCAGTCGAGAATGGGAGCAGTACTTC
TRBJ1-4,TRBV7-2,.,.,CASSLARGATNEKLFF,TGTGCCAGCAGCTTAGCGCGAGGGGCAACTAATGAAAAACTGTTTTTT
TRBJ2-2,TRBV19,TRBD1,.,CASAPHNTGQANTGELFF,TGTGCCAGTGCTCCTCATAACACGGGACAGGCGAACACCGGGGAGCTGTTTTTT
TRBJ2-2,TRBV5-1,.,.,CASSITSSAAGELFF,TGCGCCAGCAGCATCACTAGCAGCGCAGCCGGGGAGCTGTTTTTT
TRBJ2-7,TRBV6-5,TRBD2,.,CASSYSREGYEQYF,TGTGCCAGCAGTTACTCGAGGGAGGGCTACGAGCAGTACTTC
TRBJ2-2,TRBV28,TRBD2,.,CASSLSTSGSGSGELFF,TGTGCCAGCAGTTTATCTACTAGCGGGAGTGGGTCCGGGGAGCTGTTTTTT
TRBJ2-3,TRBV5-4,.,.,CASSRLGTDTQYF,TGTGCCAGCAGCCGGCTAGGTACAGATACGCAGTATTTT
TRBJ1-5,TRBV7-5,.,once,CVRSLRKGQPQHF,TGTGTCAGAAGCCTCAGAAAGGGACAGCCCCAGCATTTT
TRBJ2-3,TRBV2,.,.,CASSELPTDTQYF,TGTGCCAGCAGTGAACTACCCACAGATACGCAGTATTTT
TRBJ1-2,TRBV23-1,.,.,CASSPRIRGGYTF,TGCGCCAGCAGTCCAAGGATCCGAGGAGGCTACACCTTC
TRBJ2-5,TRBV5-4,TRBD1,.,CASSPQGVQETQYF,TGTGCCAGCAGCCCGCAGGGGGTCCAAGAGACCCAGTACTTC
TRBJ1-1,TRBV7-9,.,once,CASSPDGGTEAFF,TGTGCCAGCAGCCCAGATGGGGGGACTGAAGCTTTCTTT
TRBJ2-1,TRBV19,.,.,CASSSQANNEQFF,TGTGCCAGTAGCTCTCAAGCGAACAATGAGCAGTTCTTC
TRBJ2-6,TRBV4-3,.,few,CASSQADSSSGANVLTF,TGCGCCAGCAGCCAAGCTGACAGTAGCTCTGGGGCCAACGTCCTGACTTTC
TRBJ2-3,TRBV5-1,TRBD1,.,CASSSGQGTDTQYF,TGCGCCAGCAGCTCCGGACAGGGCACAGATACGCAGTATTTT
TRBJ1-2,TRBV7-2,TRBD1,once,CASSLSGGATVGYTF,TGTGCCAGCAGCTTATCAGGGGGCGCCACTGTTGGCTACACCTTC
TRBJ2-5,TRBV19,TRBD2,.,CASSISTSGALETQYF,TGTGCCAGTAGTATTTCGACTAGCGGGGCTTTGGAGACCCAGTACTTC
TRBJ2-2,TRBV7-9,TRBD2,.,CASSSGTSGSHTGELFF,TGTGCCAGCAGCTCAGGGACTAGCGGGAGTCACACCGGGGAGCTGTTTTTT
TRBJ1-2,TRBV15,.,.,CATSTDRYGYTF,TGTGCCACCAGCACCGACAGATATGGCTACACCTTC
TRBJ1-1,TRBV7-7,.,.,CASSLDRETEAFF,TGTGCCAGCAGCTTAGACAGGGAAACTGAAGCTTTCTTT
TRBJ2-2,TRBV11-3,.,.,CASSPSAAHTGELFF,TGTGCCAGCAGCCCCTCTGCGGCTCACACCGGGGAGCTGTTTTTT
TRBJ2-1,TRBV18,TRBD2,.,CASSPPAGGYNEQFF,TGTGCCAGCTCACCACCAGCGGGAGGCTACAATGAGCAGTTCTTC
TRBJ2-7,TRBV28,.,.,CASSLGSAAAYEQYF,TGTGCCAGCAGTCTTGGCTCTGCGGCCGCCTACGAGCAGTACTTC
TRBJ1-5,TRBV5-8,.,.,CASSLRGDQPQHF,TGTGCCAGCAGCTTGAGGGGGGATCAGCCCCAGCATTTT
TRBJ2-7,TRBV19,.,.,CASSLKAGIGYEQYF,TGTGCCAGTAGTCTTAAAGCAGGGATCGGGTACGAGCAGTACTTC
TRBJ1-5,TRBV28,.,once,CASSKGGRDNQPQHF,TGTGCCAGCAGTAAGGGCGGCCGGGACAATCAGCCCCAGCATTTT
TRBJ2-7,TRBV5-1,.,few,CASSLDPGGEQYF,TGCGCCAGCAGCTTGGACCCCGGAGGAGAGCAGTACTTC
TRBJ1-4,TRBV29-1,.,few,CSAGHNEKLFF,TGCAGCGCGGGACACAATGAAAAACTGTTTTTT
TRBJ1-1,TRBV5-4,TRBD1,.,CASSLSVTGRTEAFF,TGTGCCAGCAGCTTGTCGGTGACAGGGCGAACTGAAGCTTTCTTT
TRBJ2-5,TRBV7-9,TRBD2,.,CASRPGTSGGAATQYF,TGTGCCAGCCGGCCAGGGACTAGCGGGGGGGCTGCCACCCAGTACTTC
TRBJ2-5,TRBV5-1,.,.,CASSLWGRPEETQYF,TGCGCCAGCAGCTTGTGGGGGCGTCCCGAAGAGACCCAGTACTTC
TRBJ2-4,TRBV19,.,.,CASRGPRQAAKNIQYF,TGTGCCAGTAGAGGCCCCCGACAGGCAGCCAAAAACATTCAGTACTTC
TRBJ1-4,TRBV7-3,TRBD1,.,CASSLATGANEKLFF,TGTGCCAGCAGCTTAGCGACAGGGGCTAATGAAAAACTGTTTTTT
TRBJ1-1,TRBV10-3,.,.,CAIRESGPGGSEAFF,TGTGCCATCAGGGAATCGGGCCCCGGGGGGTCTGAAGCTTTCTTT
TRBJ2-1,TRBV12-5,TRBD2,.,CASGLPLAGALSSYNEQFF,TGTGCTAGTGGTTTGCCTCTAGCGGGGGCCCTAAGCTCCTACAATGAGCAGTTCTTC
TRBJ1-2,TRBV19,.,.,CASSRDTNYGYTF,TGTGCCAGTAGCCGGGACACTAACTATGGCTACACCTTC
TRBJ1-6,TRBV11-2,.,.,CASSQDYATPPLHF,TGTGCCAGCAGCCAAGATTATGCCACACCACCCCTCCACTTT
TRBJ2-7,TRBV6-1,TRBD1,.,CASSVRREGTGSYEQYF,TGTGCCAGCAGTGTCCGTAGGGAGGGGACAGGGTCCTACGAGCAGTACTTC
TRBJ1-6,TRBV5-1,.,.,CASSSDNNSPLHF,TGCGCCAGCAGCTCAGATAATAATTCACCCCTCCACTTT
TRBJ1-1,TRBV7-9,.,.,CASSFLNTEAFF,TGTGCCAGCAGCTTCCTTAACACTGAAGCTTTCTTT
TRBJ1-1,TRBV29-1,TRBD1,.,CSVIPGQMNTEAFF,TGCAGCGTTATTCCGGGACAGATGAACACTGAAGCTTTCTTT
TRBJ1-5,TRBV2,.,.,CASRNRSYGNQPQHF,TGTGCCAGCAGGAACAGGAGTTATGGCAATCAGCCCCAGCATTTT
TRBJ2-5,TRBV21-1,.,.,CASSKAGGPQETQYF,TGTGCCAGCAGCAAGGCGGGGGGTCCCCAAGAGACCCAGTACTTC
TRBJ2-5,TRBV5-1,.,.,CASNRGDQETQYF,TGCGCCAGCAACCGAGGGGATCAAGAGACCCAGTACTTC